Below are 25 T cell receptor beta chains sequenced from a single sample in a study of blood T cell repertoires in COVID-19 (dated by TCRdb to the early 2020s). The library was made by the immunoSEQ multiplex PCR assay. In TCRdb, the immuneACCESS table is reduced to in-frame sequences with V and J assigned. These tables do not hold every clone; where another copy was compared, an unresolved V gene accounts for under half, and the others remain unexplained. Within this sample are 110,000 to 150,000 clones, with 80% of them counted one time only. Jointly, the top ten make up roughly 4.7% of the sample. The sequencing input was peripheral blood. These receptors all come from a woman aged 45-60 years with acute or convalescent COVID-19.

This clone was recorded at least ten times. V usage is TRBV10-3 and J usage is TRBJ2-2; the D gene is possibly TRBD1 (5 bases). The ends were cut back, 3 bases at V and 5 bases at J, with 10 bases in the middle. CDR3 length: 14 amino acids. Germline V CDR1 and CDR2: ENHRY, SYGVKD. The DNA for the CDR3 is TGTGCCATCAGTGATGGGCGGACAACCGGGGAGCTGTTTTTT. This codes for CAISDGRTTGELFF.

The chain combines TRBV20-1 with TRBJ2-3, with D perhaps TRBD1 (6 bases). Germline CDR1 is DFQATT and CDR2 is SNEGSKA (reference sequence). This CDR3 comprises 11 residues. Trimming pared 5 bases from V and 8 bases from J, leaving 11 bases between. Here the CDR3 DNA reads TGCAGTGCTGAACAGGGAACTACGCAGTATTTT. It specifies CSAEQGTTQYF.

This rearrangement joins TRBV7-2 to TRBJ2-7; TRBD1 agrees at 8 bases. Per germline, CDR1 SGHTA and CDR2 FQGNSA. With 3 bases clipped from V and 5 bases from J, the junction kept 6 bases outside the gene matches. This CDR3 contains 14 residues. The CDR3 region is CASSLGQVVNEQYF. The DNA of the CDR3 is TGTGCCAGCAGCTTGGGACAGGTTGTAAACGAGCAGTACTTC.

The genes are TRBV6-5 and TRBJ2-2; D perhaps matches TRBD2 (6 bases). The CDR3 has 15 residues. V was trimmed by 6 bases and J by 0 bases, leaving 11 bases between them. Germline V gene data show CDR1 as MNHEY and CDR2 as SVGAGI. The CDR3 loop reads CASRDSGANTGELFF. The DNA for the CDR3 is TGTGCCAGCAGAGATTCGGGGGCGAACACCGGGGAGCTGTTTTTT.

The chain has TRBV5-8 and TRBJ2-1; D gene unclear. V lost 2 bases and J 7 bases, leaving 13 bases between the germline ends. Germline V gene data show CDR1 as SGHTS and CDR2 as YDEGEE. The CDR3 runs 14 residues. The CDR3 loop is CASSFSEVLNEQFF. The DNA for the CDR3 is TGTGCCAGCAGCTTTTCCGAGGTGCTAAATGAGCAGTTCTTC.

There are a few counts of this clone. This chain's CDR3 is CASSGQAGASGTEAFF. Here the CDR3 DNA reads TGTGCCAGCAGCGGACAAGCAGGGGCATCAGGAACTGAAGCTTTCTTT. The V gene is TRBV9, the J gene TRBJ1-1, with D perhaps matching TRBD1 (6 bases). CDR3 length equals 16 residues. In germline, CDR1 is SGDLS, CDR2 YYNGEE. V shed 3 bases and J shed 5 bases, with 20 bases lying between them. Supplemented by reference TRBV9 and TRBJ1-1, the full variable domain reads DSGVTQTPKHLITATGQRVTLRCSPRSGDLSVYWYQQSLDQGLQFLIQYYNGEERAKGNILERFSAQQFPDLHSELNLSSLELGDSALYFCASSGQAGASGTEAFFGQGTRLTVV.

In its sample, this clone was seen a few times. The chain uses TRBV4-2 and TRBJ2-2; tentatively, D is TRBD1 (6 bases). The CDR3 extends over 14 amino acids. Germline loops: CDR1 LGHNA, CDR2 YNFKEQ. V lost 7 bases, J lost 4 bases, and 13 bases lay in between. The CDR3 DNA follows: TGTGCCAGCACAGGGGTTCTTGGCACCGGGGAGCTGTTTTTT. The encoded protein is CASTGVLGTGELFF.

V usage is TRBV20-1 and J usage is TRBJ2-1; D possibly corresponds to TRBD1 (5 bases). Trimming removed 3 bases at V and 8 bases at J, with 14 bases between. The CDR3 loop spans 13 amino acids. CDR1 DFQATT and CDR2 SNEGSKA come from the germline V gene (reference sequence). The chain's CDR3 is CSASLSGLDEQFF. In DNA form, the CDR3 reads TGCAGTGCTAGTCTCTCAGGGTTGGATGAGCAGTTCTTC.

As for this clone: Compared with germline, one end of the junction differs, possibly owing to a read error. The CDR3 protein is CASSLASGTGNTYTQYF. The DNA for the CDR3 is TGTGCCAGCAGCTTAGCCTCCGGGACAGGGAACACATATACGCAGTATTTT. This sequence joins TRBV7-3 and TRBJ2-3; 9 bases align to TRBD1. CDR1 is SGHTA and CDR2 is FQGTGA in the germline V gene. This CDR3 region has 17 residues.

The J gene is TRBJ1-5, the V gene TRBV7-2; D remains ambiguous. Germline V gives CDR1 SGHTA, CDR2 FQGNSA. V lost 1 base and J lost 1, with 8 bases in between. The CDR3 is 15 residues long. In nucleotides, the CDR3 is TGTGCCAGCAGCTTAGACGCGTTAAGCAATCAGCCCCAGCATTTT. Translating it yields CASSLDALSNQPQHF. The complete variable domain, with remaining parts taken from reference TRBV7-2 and TRBJ1-5, reads GAGVSQSPSNKVTEKGKDVELRCDPISGHTALYWYRQSLGQGLEFLIYFQGNSAPDKSGLPSDRFSAERTGGSVSTLTIQRTQQEDSAVYLCASSLDALSNQPQHFGDGTRLSIL.

This rearrangement joins TRBV7-2 to TRBJ1-5, with TRBD1 as a possible D gene (5 bases). In germline, CDR1 is SGHTA, CDR2 FQGNSA. The germline V and J ends were trimmed by 2 bases and 1 base, with 9 bases remaining between them. This CDR3 comprises 15 residues. CDR3: CASSLRGSSNQPQHF. CDR3 bases: TGTGCCAGCAGCTTAAGGGGTTCGAGCAATCAGCCCCAGCATTTT.

This clone was observed once. CDR3 sequence: CSVDLTGGETQYF. CDR3 DNA: TGCAGCGTTGATCTGACAGGGGGGGAGACCCAGTACTTC. This sequence joins TRBV29-1 and TRBJ2-5, with 9 bases fitting TRBD1. Germline values: CDR1 SQVTM, CDR2 ANQGSEA. The CDR3 spans 13 residues. J lost 5 bases, V lost 3 bases, and 4 bases had no gene match.

The CDR3 bases are TGTGCCTGGAGATTGGCTAGCGGGGACTTCTACAATGAGCAGTTCTTC. It codes for CAWRLASGDFYNEQFF. V is TRBV30 and J is TRBJ2-1, with TRBD2 matching 9 bases. With V trimmed by 3 bases and J by 3 bases, 9 bases remained unmatched. The length of the CDR3 is 16 residues. Germline-derived CDR1 and CDR2 are GTSNPN and SVGIG (reference sequence).

As regards this clone: This sample also contains other DNA sequences that code for the same CDR3. This rearrangement joins TRBV7-9 to TRBJ1-1; D is ambiguous. The CDR3 runs to 13 residues. Germline CDR1 is SEHNR and CDR2 is FQNEAQ (reference sequence). V was pared by 4 bases and J by 3 bases, with 9 bases between. The CDR3 region is CASSSGVDTEAFF. In DNA, the CDR3 is TGTGCCAGCAGCTCCGGAGTGGACACTGAAGCTTTCTTT.

V and J are TRBV5-5 and TRBJ2-1; D might be TRBD1 (6 bases). Germline assignment: CDR1 SGHKS and CDR2 YYEKEE (reference sequence). V lost 4 bases and J 9 bases, leaving 11 bases between the germline ends. This CDR3 spans 12 amino acids. CDR3 sequence (DNA): TGTGCCAGCAGCGCACAGGACAGTGAGCAGTTCTTC. Its protein product is CASSAQDSEQFF.

V and J are TRBV9 and TRBJ1-2, with a weak D call TRBD1 (6 bases). V lost 0 bases to trimming and J lost 4 bases, with 10 bases between them. This CDR3 contains 14 residues. In germline, CDR1 is SGDLS, CDR2 YYNGEE. In DNA form, the CDR3 reads TGTGCCAGCAGCGTAGACCAGGGGATCTATGGCTACACCTTC. Amino acids: CASSVDQGIYGYTF.

The V and J genes are TRBV9 and TRBJ2-5; D uncertain. Germline V gene lookup returns CDR1 SGDLS and CDR2 YYNGEE. Trimming shortened V by 4 bases and J by 2 bases, and 12 bases separated the two germline ends. The CDR3 length is 14 residues. CDR3 bases: TGTGCCAGCAGCCCAGCGATAAGGCAAGAGACCCAGTACTTC. It codes for CASSPAIRQETQYF.

The chain joins TRBV27 to TRBJ2-7, with D possibly matching TRBD2 (5 bases). Trimming cost V 8 bases and J 3 bases, with 14 bases left between them. CDR1 MNHEY and CDR2 SMNVEV come from the germline V gene (reference sequence). This CDR3 has 13 amino acids. The CDR3 reads CASRGQNFYEQYF. The CDR3 coding sequence is TGTGCCAGCCGGGGTCAGAACTTCTACGAGCAGTACTTC.

The chain uses TRBV5-1 and TRBJ2-5; TRBD1 matches at 8 bases. This CDR3 has 14 amino acids. V shed 4 bases and J 5 bases; nucleotides not matched to a gene: 7. Germline CDR1 and CDR2: SGHRS and YFSETQ. The CDR3 region has the DNA TGCGCCAGCAGCCACGGACAGGGTGATGAGACCCAGTACTTC. Protein sequence: CASSHGQGDETQYF.

The V gene is TRBV3-1 (or the pseudogene TRBV3-2), the J gene TRBJ2-3; 8 positions agree with TRBD1. CDR3 length: 14 amino acids. Looked up from germline, CDR1 is LGHDT and CDR2 is YNNKEL (reference sequence). Trimming removed 4 bases from V and 6 bases from J; junction bases left unmatched: 6. The CDR3 DNA follows: TGTGCCAGCAGCCCGACGGACAGGGCCGATACGCAGTATTTT. Its protein product is CASSPTDRADTQYF.

The genes are TRBV19 and TRBJ1-5; TRBD1 agrees at 9 bases. The CDR3 is 16 residues long. Germline CDR1 is LNHDA and CDR2 is SQIVND (reference sequence). The V and J ends lost 6 bases and 2 bases, in that order; junction bases with no gene match: 8. The chain's CDR3 is CASSRTGVIGNQPQHF. For the CDR3, the DNA is TGTGCCAGTAGCCGGACAGGGGTGATCGGCAATCAGCCCCAGCATTTT.

The V gene is TRBV19, the J gene TRBJ1-1, with 8 bases that match TRBD1. There are 15 residues in the CDR3. The germline V gene encodes CDR1 LNHDA and CDR2 SQIVND (reference sequence). V shed 0 bases and J 14 bases; nucleotides not matched to a gene: 14. For the CDR3, the DNA is TGTGCCAGTAGTATAGATTACAGGGGGGCGCGGAATCCCTTCTTT. It is translated as CASSIDYRGARNPFF.

This rearrangement joins TRBV5-8 to TRBJ1-4, with D possibly being TRBD1 (5 bases). The CDR3 spans 15 residues. The germline V gene encodes CDR1 SGHTS and CDR2 YDEGEE. Trimming took off 3 bases at V and 1 base at J, with 10 bases between the two ends. CDR3 loop: CASSSSGRTNEKLFF. The CDR3 nucleotides are TGTGCCAGCAGCTCTTCAGGGCGAACTAATGAAAAACTGTTTTTT.

The chain carries TRBV4-2 and TRBJ1-3; possibly TRBD1 for D (6 bases). Trimming shortened V by 2 bases and J by 1 base, and 12 bases separated the two germline ends. CDR3 size: 16 residues. Germline-derived CDR1 and CDR2 are LGHNA and YNFKEQ. The CDR3 spells CASSQKDRESGNTIYF. The CDR3 nucleotides are TGTGCCAGCAGCCAAAAGGACAGAGAGTCTGGAAACACCATATATTTT.

The chain couples TRBV18 to TRBJ2-3; weak D call: TRBD2 (6 bases). Germline values: CDR1 KGHSH, CDR2 LQKENI. The CDR3 length is 17 residues. V dropped 0 bases and J dropped 2 bases, with 15 bases sitting between them. The CDR3, as DNA: TGTGCCAGCTCACCACCGGTAACCCGGGACTTCACAGATACGCAGTATTTT. As protein: CASSPPVTRDFTDTQYF.